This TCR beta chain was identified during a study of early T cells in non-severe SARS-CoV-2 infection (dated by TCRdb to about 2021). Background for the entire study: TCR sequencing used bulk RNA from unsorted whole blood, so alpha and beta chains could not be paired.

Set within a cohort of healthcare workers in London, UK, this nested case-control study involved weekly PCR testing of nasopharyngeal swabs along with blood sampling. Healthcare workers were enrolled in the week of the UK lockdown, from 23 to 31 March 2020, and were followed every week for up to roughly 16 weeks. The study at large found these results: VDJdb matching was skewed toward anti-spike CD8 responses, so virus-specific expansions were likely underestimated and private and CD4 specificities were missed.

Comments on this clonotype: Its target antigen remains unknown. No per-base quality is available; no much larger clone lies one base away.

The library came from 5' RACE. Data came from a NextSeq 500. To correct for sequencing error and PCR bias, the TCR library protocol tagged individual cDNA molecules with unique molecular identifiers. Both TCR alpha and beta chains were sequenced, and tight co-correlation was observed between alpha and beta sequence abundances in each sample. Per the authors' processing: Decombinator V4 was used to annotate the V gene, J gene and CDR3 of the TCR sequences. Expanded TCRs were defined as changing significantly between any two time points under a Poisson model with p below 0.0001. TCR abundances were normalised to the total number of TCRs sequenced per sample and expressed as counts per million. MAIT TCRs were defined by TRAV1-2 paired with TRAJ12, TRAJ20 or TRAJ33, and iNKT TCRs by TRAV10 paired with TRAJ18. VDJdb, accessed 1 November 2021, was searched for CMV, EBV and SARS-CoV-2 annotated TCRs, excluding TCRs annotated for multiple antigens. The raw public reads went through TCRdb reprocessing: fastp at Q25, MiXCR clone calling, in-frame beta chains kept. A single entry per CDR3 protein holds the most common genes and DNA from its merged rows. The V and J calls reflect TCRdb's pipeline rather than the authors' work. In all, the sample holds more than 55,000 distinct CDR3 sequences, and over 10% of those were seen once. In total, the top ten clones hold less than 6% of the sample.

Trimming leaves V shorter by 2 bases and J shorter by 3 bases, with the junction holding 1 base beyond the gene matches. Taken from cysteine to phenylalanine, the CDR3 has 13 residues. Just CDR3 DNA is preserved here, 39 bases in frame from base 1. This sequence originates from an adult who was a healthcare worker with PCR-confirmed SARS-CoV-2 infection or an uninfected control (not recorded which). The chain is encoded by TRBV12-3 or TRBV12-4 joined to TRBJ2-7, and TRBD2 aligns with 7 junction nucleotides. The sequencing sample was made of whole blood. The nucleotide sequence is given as TGTGCCAGCAGTTTAAGCGGGAACTACGAGCAGTACTTC. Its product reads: CASSLSGNYEQYF.